Included here is one T cell receptor beta chain sequence, with context. Germline CDR1 reads SNHLY; CDR2 reads FYNNEI. The CDR3 is 16 residues long. The ends lost 6 bases at V and 4 bases at J; junction bases unmatched: 10. The data stem from a study of blood T cell repertoires in COVID-19. Study information: Samples representing acute and convalescent COVID-19 were sourced from the United States, Italy and Spain.

Seattle patients were enrolled during active infection and followed longitudinally. Assay used: immunoSEQ multiplex PCR; TCRdb lists only in-frame clones, some missing. In the table there are just over 150,000 clones, approximately 86% of which are singletons. The clonotype was recovered from a woman aged 40-49 years with COVID-19, enrolled during active disease. The specimen sequenced was peripheral blood. V is TRBV2 and J is TRBJ2-2; 8 positions match TRBD1. In DNA form, the CDR3 reads TGTGCCAGCAGATCCAAAAATACAGGGGGCACCGGGGAGCTGTTTTTT. Protein product: CASRSKNTGGTGELFF. The full variable domain, completed using reference TRBV2 and TRBJ2-2, is EPEVTQTPSHQVTQMGQEVILRCVPISNHLYFYWYRQILGQKVEFLVSFYNNEISEKSEIFDDQFSVERPDGSNFTLKIRSTKLEDSAMYFCASRSKNTGGTGELFFGEGSRLTVL.